The T cell receptor (beta chain) under discussion was sequenced for a study of OX40 agonist ivuxolimab in advanced cancers. Overall study findings and caveats: Low levels of normalized T-cell clonal expansion also appeared in some nonresponders.

The protocol was immunoSEQ multiplex PCR, while the TCRdb copy is restricted to in-frame clones and leaves out a portion. In the table there are approximately 82,000 clones, around 85% of which are singletons. Germline CDR1 and CDR2: WSHSY and SAAADI. The CDR3 length is 14 residues. The V and J ends lost 8 bases and 1 base, in that order; junction bases with no gene match: 5. Points on this clone: Its target is unknown.

With baseline, cycle 4 day 1, and cycle 7 day 1 as timepoints, blood was sampled. This sequence was found in an adult with an advanced solid tumor such as melanoma, head and neck, liver or kidney cancer. The sample consisted of CD4+ or CD8+ T cells sorted from blood, taken in a trial of the OX40 agonist ivuxolimab. J is TRBJ1-1 and V is TRBV10-2, with 9 bases aligning to TRBD1. In nucleotides, the CDR3 is TGCGCCAGCGCCGACAGGGGGAAGAACACTGAAGCTTTCTTT. It translates to CASADRGKNTEAFF.